The 11 T cell receptor beta chains presented below share a single source sample, sequenced in a study of OX40 agonist ivuxolimab in advanced cancers. The protocol was immunoSEQ multiplex PCR, while the TCRdb copy is restricted to in-frame clones and leaves out a portion. The sample lists 55,000 to 70,000 clones; about 84% were seen once. Specimen: CD4+ or CD8+ T cells sorted from blood, collected in a trial of the OX40 agonist ivuxolimab. These receptors were collected from an adult with an advanced solid tumor such as melanoma, head and neck, liver or kidney cancer.

This chain links TRBV5-8 with TRBJ1-1, with D uncertain. Deletions cut 3 bases from V and 1 base from J, with 7 bases between. The germline V gene encodes CDR1 SGHTS and CDR2 YDEGEE. The CDR3 is made up of 13 amino acids. The CDR3 loop reads CASSYDKNTEAFF. The CDR3 bases are TGTGCCAGCAGCTATGACAAGAACACTGAAGCTTTCTTT. Full variable domain (outside the CDR3, taken from reference TRBV5-8 and TRBJ1-1): EAGVTQSPTHLIKTRGQQATLRCSPISGHTSVYWYQQALGLGLQFLLWYDEGEERNRGNFPPRFSGRQFPNYSSELNVNALELEDSALYLCASSYDKNTEAFFGQGTRLTVV.

The V gene is TRBV2, the J gene TRBJ1-5; no clear D. CDR1 and CDR2 from the germline V gene are SNHLY and FYNNEI. V was clipped by 1 base and J by 5 bases, with 9 bases between them. There are 14 residues in the CDR3. In nucleotides, the CDR3 is TGTGCCAGCAGTGAAGGTGAGGGTTATCAGCCCCAGCATTTT. Translated: CASSEGEGYQPQHF. Looking up the rest from reference TRBV2 and TRBJ1-5 gives the full variable domain: EPEVTQTPSHQVTQMGQEVILRCVPISNHLYFYWYRQILGQKVEFLVSFYNNEISEKSEIFDDQFSVERPDGSNFTLKIRSTKLEDSAMYFCASSEGEGYQPQHFGDGTRLSIL.

CDR3 protein: CASSYRGSTDTQYF. DNA for the CDR3: TGTGCCAGCAGTTACAGGGGGAGCACAGATACGCAGTATTTT. V is TRBV7-9 and J is TRBJ2-3, with 8 positions matching TRBD1. CDR1 and CDR2 from the germline V gene are SEHNR and FQNEAQ (reference sequence). CDR3 length equals 14 residues. The V and J ends lost 6 bases and 0 bases, in that order; junction bases with no gene match: 2.

The V call is TRBV7-9, the J call TRBJ1-1; D is unresolved. Germline V gene sequence: CDR1 SEHNR, CDR2 FQNEAQ (reference sequence). V lost 3 bases to trimming and J lost 7 bases, with 9 bases between them. This CDR3 region has 12 residues. CDR3 coding DNA: TGTGCCAGCAGCTTGGGTGAGGGTGAAGCTTTCTTT. It is translated as CASSLGEGEAFF.

Points on this clone: Other nucleotide sequences from this sample produce the same CDR3. The chain links TRBV30 to TRBJ1-4, with a weak D call TRBD1 (5 bases). Trimming pared 0 bases from V and 8 bases from J, leaving 7 bases between. Germline CDR1 and CDR2: GTSNPN and SVGIG (reference sequence). The CDR3 runs 12 residues. The CDR3 loop reads CAWSVRGEKLFF. The CDR3 DNA is TGTGCCTGGAGTGTACGGGGGGAAAAACTGTTTTTT.

The rearrangement uses TRBV5-6 and TRBJ1-4; the D gene is possibly TRBD1 (5 bases). The CDR3 runs 15 residues. Germline CDR1 is SGHDT and CDR2 is YYEEEE. V was trimmed by 4 bases and J by 4 bases, leaving 14 bases between them. The CDR3 sequence: CASSLRRDYNEKLFF. CDR3 DNA: TGTGCCAGCAGCCTCCGGAGGGACTATAATGAAAAACTGTTTTTT. Full variable domain (missing parts from reference TRBV5-6 and TRBJ1-4): DAGVTQSPTHLIKTRGQQVTLRCSPKSGHDTVSWYQQALGQGPQFIFQYYEEEERQRGNFPDRFSGHQFPNYSSELNVNALLLGDSALYLCASSLRRDYNEKLFFGSGTQLSVL.

The chain joins TRBV28 to TRBJ1-4; 7 nucleotides match TRBD1. The CDR3 is made up of 15 amino acids. CDR1 is MDHEN, CDR2 SYDVKM, per germline. With V trimmed by 6 bases and J by 0 bases, 4 bases remained unmatched. CDR3 bases: TGTGCCAGCAGCCGAGGGACAGCAACTAATGAAAAACTGTTTTTT. It codes for CASSRGTATNEKLFF.

The V call is TRBV9, the J call TRBJ1-3, with 7 bases fitting TRBD1. CDR1 is SGDLS and CDR2 is YYNGEE in the germline V gene. The CDR3 consists of 14 residues. After removal of 4 bases from V and 4 bases from J, the junction contained 5 bases not matched to a gene. The CDR3 sequence: CASSPTGAGNTIYF. CDR3 bases: TGTGCCAGCAGCCCCACAGGGGCCGGAAACACCATATATTTT.

The genes are TRBV5-1 and TRBJ2-1; D unclear. Germline V gene sequence: CDR1 SGHRS, CDR2 YFSETQ. V shed 0 bases and J shed 6 bases, with 16 bases lying between them. The CDR3 consists of 16 residues. The CDR3 loop reads CASSLDARIPGNEQFF. The CDR3 coding sequence is TGCGCCAGCAGCTTGGATGCCCGGATCCCCGGCAATGAGCAGTTCTTC.

The chain employs TRBV5-6 and TRBJ1-1; D is perhaps TRBD1 (5 bases). V shed 4 bases and J shed 3 bases, with 13 bases lying between them. The germline gives CDR1 SGHDT, CDR2 YYEEEE. CDR3 length: 14 amino acids. CDR3 in amino acids: CASSGGDQDTEAFF. CDR3 coding DNA: TGTGCCAGCAGCGGCGGGGACCAGGACACTGAAGCTTTCTTT.

This clone was counted between two and nine times. The rearrangement uses TRBV7-3 and TRBJ2-3; D is perhaps TRBD2 (6 bases). This CDR3 comprises 15 residues. Per germline, CDR1 SGHTA and CDR2 FQGTGA. Trimming pared 2 bases from V and 0 bases from J, leaving 9 bases between. The CDR3 region is CASSLGTASTDTQYF. CDR3 DNA: TGTGCCAGCAGCTTAGGGACTGCTAGCACAGATACGCAGTATTTT.